This T cell receptor (beta chain) derives from a study of glioma-infiltrating T cells after dendritic cell vaccination. The CDR3 is 15 residues long. Trimming stripped 0 bases from V and 5 bases from J, with 15 bases between. Germline V gene sequence: CDR1 SGHKS, CDR2 YYEKEE (reference sequence). Time point: after dendritic cell vaccination, including at tumor progression/relapse. Blood PBMC samples: pre-vaccination, two weeks post third vaccination, and at tumor progression. In its sample, this clone was seen a few times. Sequencing was performed with immunoSEQ multiplex PCR; in TCRdb, only in-frame clones are kept and a portion is missing. The data show more than 95,000 clones, roughly 80% seen once.

The V call is TRBV5-5, the J call TRBJ2-7; D possibly corresponds to TRBD2 (5 bases). This clonotype was sampled from a human donor with glioblastoma. This material consisted of blood, taken after dendritic cell vaccination. The CDR3 sequence is CASSLVPLAFDEQYF. CDR3 nucleotides: TGTGCCAGCAGCTTGGTTCCGCTAGCTTTTGACGAGCAGTACTTC.